The 29 T cell receptor beta chains below all came from one sample that was sequenced in a study of blood T cell repertoires in COVID-19 (dated by TCRdb to 2018 to 2020). Libraries were made using the immunoSEQ multiplex PCR assay. The source is immuneACCESS, and TCRdb retained only in-frame sequences with V and J called. Part of the clones is not carried over; for the studies checked, unresolved V genes explain less than half of this, and the remainder is unexplained. The sample includes tens of thousands of clones, with 60% to 80% observed a single time. Of the sample, less than 10% falls within the top ten clones. Source material: peripheral blood. These receptor sequences come from a human donor in a cohort sampled during active COVID-19.

The chain couples TRBV30 to TRBJ1-1, with a possible D match to TRBD1 (6 bases). The CDR3 has 13 residues. Trimming took 2 bases from V and 1 from J, leaving 8 bases between them. CDR1 GTSNPN and CDR2 SVGIG come from the germline V gene (reference sequence). Here the CDR3 reads CAWSLQGNTEAFF. CDR3 in DNA: TGTGCCTGGAGTCTACAGGGGAACACTGAAGCTTTCTTT. Filled out from reference TRBV30 and TRBJ1-1, the complete variable domain reads SQTIHQWPATLVQPVGSPLSLECTVEGTSNPNLYWYRQAAGRGLQLLFYSVGIGQISSEVPQNLSASRPQDRQFILSSKKLLLSDSGFYLCAWSLQGNTEAFFGQGTRLTVV.

V gene TRBV4-1 combines with J gene TRBJ1-6, with 7 positions matching TRBD1. The junction had 9 bases not matched to a gene; V was cut back by 4 bases and J by 6 bases. The V gene's germline CDR1 is MGHRA and CDR2 YSYEKL. The length of the CDR3 is 16 residues. The CDR3, as DNA: TGCGCCAGCAGCCTTACGCTCGGGACAGCTAATTCACCCCTCCACTTT. It specifies CASSLTLGTANSPLHF.

The V call is TRBV6-6, the J call TRBJ1-2; D is uncertain. The V and J ends lost 4 bases and 0 bases respectively, with 12 bases between them. In germline, CDR1 is MNHNY, CDR2 SVGAGI (reference sequence). This CDR3 is built from 15 residues. CDR3 sequence reads: CASSSYGGPNYGYTF. CDR3 DNA: TGTGCCAGCAGTTCCTATGGAGGGCCTAACTATGGCTACACCTTC.

The CDR3 protein is CASSSAADTQYF. The DNA of the CDR3 is TGCGCCAGCAGCTCCGCGGCGGATACGCAGTATTTT. The chain recombines TRBV4-3 with TRBJ2-3; D is undetermined. The V gene's germline CDR1 is LGHNA and CDR2 YSLEER. The CDR3 length is 12 residues. V lost 5 bases to trimming and J lost 6 bases, with 9 bases between them.

The rearrangement uses TRBV25-1 and TRBJ2-5; 11 bases agree with TRBD2. The CDR3 has 15 residues. The ends lost 4 bases at V and 2 bases at J; junction bases unmatched: 3. Germline values: CDR1 MGHDK, CDR2 SYGVNS. The CDR3 region is CASSALAGGQETQYF. In DNA form, the CDR3 reads TGTGCCAGCAGTGCCCTAGCGGGGGGACAAGAGACCCAGTACTTC.

The chain carries TRBV5-5 and TRBJ1-6; D is unclear. Looked up from germline, CDR1 is SGHKS and CDR2 is YYEKEE (reference sequence). CDR3 length: 15 amino acids. Between the trimmed V and J ends, which lost 4 bases and 4 bases, there was a span of 12 bases. The CDR3 DNA is TGTGCCAGCAGCGAGAAGGCAGGTTATAATTCACCCCTCCACTTT. Amino acids: CASSEKAGYNSPLHF.

The gene calls are TRBV6-5 and TRBJ1-1; D is perhaps TRBD1 (5 bases). Germline V CDR1 and CDR2: MNHEY, SVGAGI. CDR3 length: 12 residues. V lost 6 bases and J lost 5, with 10 bases in between. The CDR3 DNA follows: TGTGCCAGCAGGTTCCGGGGGACTGAAGCTTTCTTT. Residues: CASRFRGTEAFF.

The rearrangement links TRBV6-2 or TRBV6-3 to TRBJ2-5; a possible D gene is TRBD1 (5 bases). Germline CDR1 reads MNHEY; CDR2 reads SVGEGT. Deletions cut 2 bases from V and 1 base from J, with 8 bases between. The CDR3 covers 14 residues. The CDR3 is CASSYQGTQETQYF. CDR3 in DNA: TGTGCCAGCAGTTACCAGGGCACCCAAGAGACCCAGTACTTC.

The chain combines TRBV20-1 with TRBJ1-2; unclear D gene. CDR3 length equals 11 residues. Looked up from germline, CDR1 is DFQATT and CDR2 is SNEGSKA (reference sequence). V gave up 5 bases and J gave up 5 bases, with 9 bases separating them. In DNA, the CDR3 is TGCAGTGCTGTCCGGGAGTATGGCTACACCTTC. This translates into CSAVREYGYTF.

The rearrangement uses TRBV30 and TRBJ2-7; 10 bases fit TRBD2. V lost 5 bases and J lost 6; bases outside the gene matches: 10. The length of the CDR3 is 14 residues. Germline lookup yields CDR1 GTSNPN and CDR2 SVGIG (reference sequence). The CDR3 coding sequence is TGTGCCTGGGCCGATATGGGACTAGCGCGCGAGCAGTACTTC. Amino acid sequence: CAWADMGLAREQYF.

The chain uses TRBV5-1 and TRBJ2-7; a possible D gene is TRBD2 (7 bases). Looked up from germline, CDR1 is SGHRS and CDR2 is YFSETQ. CDR3 length: 15 amino acids. V was shortened by 3 bases and J by 2 bases, with 15 bases between the two germline ends. The CDR3: CASSSPGEGTYEQYF. In DNA form, the CDR3 reads TGCGCCAGCAGCTCGCCAGGGGAGGGAACCTACGAGCAGTACTTC.

This sequence joins TRBV4-2 and TRBJ1-2; 9 bases map to TRBD1. CDR3 size: 17 residues. V shed 0 bases and J 1 base; nucleotides not matched to a gene: 6. Germline lookup yields CDR1 LGHNA and CDR2 YNFKEQ. The DNA for the CDR3 is TGTGCCAGCAGCCAAGATAACAGGGGGCAGTTTAACTATGGCTACACCTTC. Its protein product is CASSQDNRGQFNYGYTF.

The chain couples TRBV30 to TRBJ2-2; no clear D gene. V lost 2 bases to trimming and J lost 0 bases, with 4 bases between them. Germline V gene sequence: CDR1 GTSNPN, CDR2 SVGIG (reference sequence). There are 13 residues in the CDR3. The CDR3 loop is CAWSQTNTGELFF. Here the CDR3 DNA reads TGTGCCTGGAGTCAGACGAACACCGGGGAGCTGTTTTTT.

The chain recombines TRBV6-1 with TRBJ2-3; the match to TRBD2 covers 11 bases. The V gene's germline CDR1 is MNHNS and CDR2 SASEGT. After removal of 3 bases from V and 3 bases from J, the junction contained 11 bases not matched to a gene. This CDR3 has 18 amino acids. The CDR3 region has the DNA TGTGCCAGCAGTGACCTTAGCGGGGGGGCCTCCCCGACAGATACGCAGTATTTT. It codes for CASSDLSGGASPTDTQYF.

This clone was seen once. CDR3 nucleotide sequence: TGCAGTGCAAGCCCGGAAGAGACCCAGTACTTC. The encoded protein is CSASPEETQYF. The chain carries TRBV20-1 and TRBJ2-5; D uncertain. V was shortened by 6 bases and J by 3 bases, with 8 bases between the two germline ends. The CDR3 totals 11 residues. Germline assignment: CDR1 DFQATT and CDR2 SNEGSKA (reference sequence).

V usage is TRBV18 and J usage is TRBJ2-7; 7 nucleotides align to TRBD2. The CDR3 consists of 17 residues. The trim removed 3 bases at V and 5 bases at J, leaving 16 bases unmatched. The germline V gene encodes CDR1 KGHSH and CDR2 LQKENI. The CDR3: CASSPYGGIPNPHEQYF. CDR3 nucleotide sequence: TGTGCCAGCTCACCCTACGGGGGGATCCCCAACCCCCACGAGCAGTACTTC.

This chain links TRBV9 with TRBJ1-1, with unresolved D. The CDR3 spans 15 residues. The V end was cut by 3 bases, the J end by 1 base, with 13 bases between. Germline V gene sequence: CDR1 SGDLS, CDR2 YYNGEE. Here the CDR3 reads CASSAGLMPNTEAFF. For the CDR3, the DNA is TGTGCCAGCAGCGCCGGACTCATGCCGAACACTGAAGCTTTCTTT.

The V call is TRBV5-1, the J call TRBJ1-1; 8 bases line up with TRBD1. Trimming took 4 bases from V and 0 from J; bases not matched to a gene: 11. The CDR3 is made up of 17 amino acids. CDR1 is SGHRS, CDR2 YFSETQ, per germline. The CDR3 here is CASSLKAGTGLNTEAFF. The CDR3 nucleotides are TGCGCCAGCAGCCTCAAAGCCGGGACAGGATTGAACACTGAAGCTTTCTTT.

V usage is TRBV5-5 and J usage is TRBJ1-1, with 8 bases lining up with TRBD1. In germline, CDR1 is SGHKS, CDR2 YYEKEE (reference sequence). With 0 bases clipped from V and 4 bases from J, the junction kept 5 bases outside the gene matches. The CDR3 spans 15 residues. The CDR3 region has the DNA TGTGCCAGCAGCTTGGAGGGACAGGCGGTCACTGAAGCTTTCTTT. Its translation is CASSLEGQAVTEAFF.

This sequence joins TRBV23-1 and TRBJ2-1; 9 nucleotides align to TRBD2. TRBV23-1 qualifies as an ORF whose function is uncertain. CDR3 length: 17 amino acids. J gave up 4 bases and V 3 bases, and 10 bases lay outside the gene matches. Here the CDR3 reads CASSQDVSGGEYNEQFF. CDR3 nucleotide sequence: TGCGCCAGCAGTCAGGACGTTAGCGGGGGAGAATACAATGAGCAGTTCTTC.

V gene TRBV10-3 combines with J gene TRBJ2-7; 11 bases agree with TRBD2. CDR1 and CDR2 (germline): ENHRY, SYGVKD. The V gene end was trimmed by 3 bases and the J gene end by 0 bases; junction bases not matched to a gene: 16. This CDR3 region has 20 residues. The CDR3 DNA follows: TGTGCCATCAGTGAACCCCCTAGCGGGGGGTTCATTTATAGCTCCTACGAGCAGTACTTC. Its protein product is CAISEPPSGGFIYSSYEQYF.

The chain uses TRBV28 and TRBJ1-6; D perhaps matches TRBD1 (5 bases). Per germline, CDR1 MDHEN and CDR2 SYDVKM. CDR3 length: 14 amino acids. V lost 6 bases, J lost 9 bases, and 15 bases lay in between. The CDR3 protein is CASSRDFGSSPLHF. Written as DNA, the CDR3 is TGTGCCAGCAGCCGGGACTTTGGTAGTTCACCCCTCCACTTT.

This clone was picked up one time. The chain employs TRBV5-1 and TRBJ1-3; TRBD1 agrees at 7 bases. The V gene's germline CDR1 is SGHRS and CDR2 YFSETQ. CDR3 length: 15 amino acids. Trimming took 6 bases from V and 4 from J; bases not matched to a gene: 10. This CDR3 is CASTQTTGYGNTIYF. The CDR3 nucleotides read TGCGCCAGCACCCAAACGACAGGGTACGGAAACACCATATATTTT. Full variable domain (outside the CDR3, taken from reference TRBV5-1 and TRBJ1-3): KAGVTQTPRYLIKTRGQQVTLSCSPISGHRSVSWYQQTPGQGLQFLFEYFSETQRNKGNFPGRFSGRQFSNSRSEMNVSTLELGDSALYLCASTQTTGYGNTIYFGEGSWLTVV.

In nucleotides, the CDR3 is TGTGCCAGCAGTGAACCCGACAGGGGGCGCAGCTACGAGCAGTACTTC. Its translation: CASSEPDRGRSYEQYF. The gene calls are TRBV6-1 and TRBJ2-7, with TRBD1 matching over 10 bases. The germline CDR1 and CDR2 sequences are MNHNS and SASEGT. This CDR3 region has 16 residues. V lost 2 bases, J lost 3 bases, and 7 bases stayed unmatched.

This clone appeared once. The chain links TRBV7-9 to TRBJ2-7; tentatively, D is TRBD1 (5 bases). Per the germline V gene, CDR1 is SEHNR and CDR2 is FQNEAQ (reference sequence). This CDR3 has 16 residues. V gave up 0 bases and J gave up 0 bases, with 12 bases separating them. The CDR3 reads CASSLAVGVTSYEQYF. CDR3 sequence (DNA): TGTGCCAGCAGCTTAGCGGTAGGGGTAACCTCCTACGAGCAGTACTTC.

The gene calls are TRBV19 and TRBJ2-3; 11 bases are shared with TRBD2. With 2 bases clipped from V and 5 bases from J, the junction kept 3 bases outside the gene matches. Germline CDR1 and CDR2: LNHDA and SQIVND (reference sequence). The CDR3 is 15 residues long. Here the CDR3 reads CASSILAGGGDTQYF. CDR3 DNA sequence: TGTGCCAGTAGTATACTAGCGGGGGGTGGAGATACGCAGTATTTT.

This clone showed up just once. The V and J genes are TRBV28 and TRBJ2-3; possibly TRBD1 for D (5 bases). V lost 3 bases and J 0 bases, leaving 10 bases between the germline ends. The CDR3 consists of 15 residues. Germline V CDR1 and CDR2: MDHEN, SYDVKM. CDR3 sequence reads: CASSLIRQSTDTQYF. The CDR3 nucleotides are TGTGCCAGCAGTTTGATTCGACAGAGCACAGATACGCAGTATTTT.

V is TRBV5-1 and J is TRBJ2-7; 15 bases align to TRBD2. The J segment lost 1 base and the V segment lost 4 bases, leaving 6 bases of the junction unmatched. This CDR3 spans 17 amino acids. Germline V gives CDR1 SGHRS, CDR2 YFSETQ. This chain's CDR3 is CASSTGTSGGSSYEQYF. The CDR3 bases are TGCGCCAGCAGCACCGGGACTAGCGGGGGGTCGTCCTACGAGCAGTACTTC.

The chain joins TRBV19 to TRBJ1-5; 9 nucleotides align to TRBD1. This CDR3 has 16 amino acids. V lost 9 bases to trimming and J lost 0 bases; unmatched junction nucleotides: 9. Per the germline V gene, CDR1 is LNHDA and CDR2 is SQIVND (reference sequence). The CDR3 bases are TGTGCCAGCAAGGACAGGGGAAGTAATAGCAATCAGCCCCAGCATTTT. This sequence encodes CASKDRGSNSNQPQHF.